This entry lists 2 T cell receptor beta chains sequenced from one sample in a study of OX40 agonist ivuxolimab in advanced cancers. The library was made by the immunoSEQ multiplex PCR assay. In TCRdb, the immuneACCESS table is reduced to in-frame sequences with V and J assigned. These tables do not hold every clone; where another copy was compared, an unresolved V gene accounts for under half, and the others remain unexplained. The sample yields 100,000 to 110,000 clones; 85% to 95% were counted once. Approximately 0.58% of the sample lies in the top ten. The sequenced sample was CD4+ or CD8+ T cells sorted from blood, obtained in a trial of the OX40 agonist ivuxolimab. These TCRs come from an adult with an advanced solid tumor such as melanoma, head and neck, liver or kidney cancer.

This clone has just a few counts. The gene calls are TRBV27 and TRBJ2-5; D remains ambiguous. This CDR3 comprises 11 residues. Germline V CDR1 and CDR2: MNHEY, SMNVEV (reference sequence). Trimming pared 5 bases from V and 4 bases from J, leaving 5 bases between. The DNA for the CDR3 is TGTGCCAGCAGTCACAGAGAGACCCAGTACTTC. Translation gives CASSHRETQYF.

The CDR3 DNA follows: TGTGCCAGCAGTGAAGGAAACAGGGACACCACACCCCTCCACTTT. Translating gives CASSEGNRDTTPLHF. This chain joins TRBV2 and TRBJ1-6, with a tentative D call TRBD1 (6 bases). This CDR3 is built from 15 residues. Trimming shortened V by 1 base and J by 11 bases, and 15 bases separated the two germline ends. Germline CDR1 reads SNHLY; CDR2 reads FYNNEI.